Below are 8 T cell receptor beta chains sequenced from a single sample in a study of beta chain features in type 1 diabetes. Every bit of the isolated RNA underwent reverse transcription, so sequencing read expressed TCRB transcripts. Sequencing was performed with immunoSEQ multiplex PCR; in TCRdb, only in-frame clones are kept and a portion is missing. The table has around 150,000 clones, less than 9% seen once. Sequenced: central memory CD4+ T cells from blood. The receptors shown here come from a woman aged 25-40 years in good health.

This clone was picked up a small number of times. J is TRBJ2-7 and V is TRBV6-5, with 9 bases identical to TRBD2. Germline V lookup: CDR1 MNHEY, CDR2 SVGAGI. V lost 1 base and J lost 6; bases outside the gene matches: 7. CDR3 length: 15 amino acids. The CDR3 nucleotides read TGTGCCAGCAGTTACTATAATAGCGGGAGAGGCGAGCAGTACTTC. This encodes CASSYYNSGRGEQYF.

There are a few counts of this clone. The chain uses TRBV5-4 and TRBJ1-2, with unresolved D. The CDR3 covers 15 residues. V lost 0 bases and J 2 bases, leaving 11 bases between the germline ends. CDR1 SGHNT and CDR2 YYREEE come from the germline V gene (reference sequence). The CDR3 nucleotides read TGTGCCAGCAGCTTGGTGAAGAGTTCGAACTATGGCTACACCTTC. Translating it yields CASSLVKSSNYGYTF.

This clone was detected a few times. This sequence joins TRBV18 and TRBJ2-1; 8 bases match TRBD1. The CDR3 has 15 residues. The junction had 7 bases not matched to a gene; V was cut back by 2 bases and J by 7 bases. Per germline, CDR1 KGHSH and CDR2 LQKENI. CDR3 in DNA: TGTGCCAGCTCACCAGCCCAGGGGGCGATGAATGAGCAGTTCTTC. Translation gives CASSPAQGAMNEQFF. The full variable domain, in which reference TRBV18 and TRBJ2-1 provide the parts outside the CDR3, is NAGVMQNPRHLVRRRGQEARLRCSPMKGHSHVYWYRQLPEEGLKFMVYLQKENIIDESGMPKERFSAEFPKEGPSILRIQQVVRGDSAAYFCASSPAQGAMNEQFFGPGTRLTVL.

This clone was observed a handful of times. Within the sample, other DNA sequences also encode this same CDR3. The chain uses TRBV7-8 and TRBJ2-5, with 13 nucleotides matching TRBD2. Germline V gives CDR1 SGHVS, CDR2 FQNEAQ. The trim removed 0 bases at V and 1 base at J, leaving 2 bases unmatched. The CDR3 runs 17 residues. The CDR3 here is CASSLAGLAGIQETQYF. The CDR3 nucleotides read TGTGCCAGCAGCTTAGCGGGACTAGCGGGGATCCAAGAGACCCAGTACTTC.

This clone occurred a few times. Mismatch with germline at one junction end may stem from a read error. For the CDR3, the DNA is TGTGCCAGCAGCTTGGGGGGGCGACAGCCCCAGCATTTT. Amino acid sequence: CASSLGGRQPQHF. The chain carries TRBV5-1 and TRBJ1-5, with D possibly TRBD1 on 6 matching bases. The CDR3 length is 13 residues. CDR1 and CDR2 from the germline V gene are SGHRS and YFSETQ. Based on the CDR3 plus reference TRBV5-1 and TRBJ1-5, the full variable domain is KAGVTQTPRYLIKTRGQQVTLSCSPISGHRSVSWYQQTPGQGLQFLFEYFSETQRNKGNFPGRFSGRQFSNSRSEMNVSTLELGDSALYLCASSLGGRQPQHFGDGTRLSIL.

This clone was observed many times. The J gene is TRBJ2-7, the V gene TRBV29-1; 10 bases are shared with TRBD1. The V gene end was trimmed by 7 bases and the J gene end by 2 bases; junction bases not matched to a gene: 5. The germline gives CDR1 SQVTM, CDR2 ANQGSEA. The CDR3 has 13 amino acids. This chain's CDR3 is CSGRTGGTYEQYF. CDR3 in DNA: TGCAGCGGACGGACAGGGGGAACCTACGAGCAGTACTTC.

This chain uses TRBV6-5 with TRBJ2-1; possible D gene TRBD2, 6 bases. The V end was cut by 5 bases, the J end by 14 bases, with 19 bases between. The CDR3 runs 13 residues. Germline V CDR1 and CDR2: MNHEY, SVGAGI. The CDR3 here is CASSLTLADAKFF. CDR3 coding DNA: TGTGCCAGCAGTCTCACCTTAGCGGACGCAAAGTTCTTC.

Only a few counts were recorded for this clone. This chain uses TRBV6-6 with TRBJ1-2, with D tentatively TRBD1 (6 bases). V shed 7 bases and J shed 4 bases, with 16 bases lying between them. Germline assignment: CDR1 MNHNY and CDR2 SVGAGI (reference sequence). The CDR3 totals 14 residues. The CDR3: CASILRTDPYGYTF. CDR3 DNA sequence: TGTGCCAGCATTCTGAGGACAGATCCCTATGGCTACACCTTC.